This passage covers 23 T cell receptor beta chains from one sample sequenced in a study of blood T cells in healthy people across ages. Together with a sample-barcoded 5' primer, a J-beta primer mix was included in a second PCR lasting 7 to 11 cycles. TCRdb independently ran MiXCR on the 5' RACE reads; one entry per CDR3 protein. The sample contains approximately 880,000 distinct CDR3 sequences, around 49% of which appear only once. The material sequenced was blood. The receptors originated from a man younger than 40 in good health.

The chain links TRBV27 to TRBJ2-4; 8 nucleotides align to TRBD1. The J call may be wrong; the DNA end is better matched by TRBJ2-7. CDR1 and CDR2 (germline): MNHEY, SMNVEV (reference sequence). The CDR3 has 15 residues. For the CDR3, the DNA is TGTGCCAGCAGTTTAAAAGACAGGGGTGCTTACGAGCAGTACTTC. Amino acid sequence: CASSLKDRGAYEQYF.

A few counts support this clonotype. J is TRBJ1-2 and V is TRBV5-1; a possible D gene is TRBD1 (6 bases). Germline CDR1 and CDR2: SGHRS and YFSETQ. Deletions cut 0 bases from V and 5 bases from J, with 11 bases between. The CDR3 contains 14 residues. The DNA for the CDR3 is TGCGCCAGCAGCTTGGATGGAGGGGGATATGGCTACACCTTC. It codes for CASSLDGGGYGYTF.

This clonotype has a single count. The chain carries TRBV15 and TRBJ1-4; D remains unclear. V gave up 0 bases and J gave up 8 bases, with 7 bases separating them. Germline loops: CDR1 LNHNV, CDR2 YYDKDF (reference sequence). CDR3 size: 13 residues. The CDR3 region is CATSRDASEKLFF. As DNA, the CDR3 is TGTGCCACCAGCAGAGATGCAAGCGAAAAACTGTTTTTT. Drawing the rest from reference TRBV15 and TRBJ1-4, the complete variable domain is DAMVIQNPRYQVTQFGKPVTLSCSQTLNHNVMYWYQQKSSQAPKLLFHYYDKDFNNEADTPDNFQSRRPNTSFCFLDIRSPGLGDTAMYLCATSRDASEKLFFGSGTQLSVL.

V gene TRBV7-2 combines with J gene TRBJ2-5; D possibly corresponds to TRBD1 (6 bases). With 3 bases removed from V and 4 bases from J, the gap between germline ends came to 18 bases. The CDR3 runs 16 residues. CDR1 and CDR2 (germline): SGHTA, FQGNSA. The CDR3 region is CASSFPIQGVGETQYF. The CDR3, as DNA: TGTGCCAGCAGCTTCCCAATACAGGGTGTTGGAGAGACCCAGTACTTC.

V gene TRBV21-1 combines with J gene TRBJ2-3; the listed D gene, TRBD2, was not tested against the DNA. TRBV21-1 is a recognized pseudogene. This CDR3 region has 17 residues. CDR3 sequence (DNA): TGTACCAGCAGCAATGATCTAGCGGGGGTCAAATACGATACGCAGTATTTT. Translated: CTSSNDLAGVKYDTQYF.

The CDR3: CASSVASSVAGGPMELNTGELFF. The DNA of the CDR3 is TGTGCCAGCAGCGTAGCGTCTTCGGTAGCGGGGGGACCCATGGAACTGAACACCGGGGAGCTGTTTTTT. J is TRBJ2-2 and V is TRBV9; 10 nucleotides agree with TRBD2. CDR3 length: 23 residues. The germline gives CDR1 SGDLS, CDR2 YYNGEE. V lost 0 bases to trimming and J lost 1 base; unmatched junction nucleotides: 21.

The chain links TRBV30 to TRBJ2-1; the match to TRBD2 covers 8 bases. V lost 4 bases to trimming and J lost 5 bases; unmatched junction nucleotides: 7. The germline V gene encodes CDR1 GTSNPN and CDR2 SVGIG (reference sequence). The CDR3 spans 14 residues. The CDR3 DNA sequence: TGTGCCTGGAATCTTCCGGGGGGGGACAATGAGCAGTTCTTC. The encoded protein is CAWNLPGGDNEQFF.

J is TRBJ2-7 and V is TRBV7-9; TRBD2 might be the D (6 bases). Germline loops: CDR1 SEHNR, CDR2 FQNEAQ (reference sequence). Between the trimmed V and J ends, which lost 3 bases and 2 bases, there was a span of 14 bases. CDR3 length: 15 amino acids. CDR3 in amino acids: CASSFYRDSAYEQYF. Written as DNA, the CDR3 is TGTGCCAGCAGCTTCTACCGGGACTCCGCCTACGAGCAGTACTTC.

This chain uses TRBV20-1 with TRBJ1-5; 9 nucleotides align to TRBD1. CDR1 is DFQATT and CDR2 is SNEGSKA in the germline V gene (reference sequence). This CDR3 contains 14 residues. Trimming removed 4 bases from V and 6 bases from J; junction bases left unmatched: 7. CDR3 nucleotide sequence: TGCAGTGCTAAACGACAGGGGGAGGGTCAGCCCCAGCATTTT. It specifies CSAKRQGEGQPQHF.

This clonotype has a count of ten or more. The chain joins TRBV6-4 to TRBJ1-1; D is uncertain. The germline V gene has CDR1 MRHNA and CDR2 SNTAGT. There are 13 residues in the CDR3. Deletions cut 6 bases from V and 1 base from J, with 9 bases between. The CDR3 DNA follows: TGTGCCAGCAGCTCTGACGAGAACACTGAAGCTTTCTTT. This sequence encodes CASSSDENTEAFF.

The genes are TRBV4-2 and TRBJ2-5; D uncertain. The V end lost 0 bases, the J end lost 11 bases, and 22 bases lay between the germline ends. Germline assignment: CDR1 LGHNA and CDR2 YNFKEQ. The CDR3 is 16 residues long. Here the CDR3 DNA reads TGTGCCAGCAGCCAAGACATCCTTTCTCCCTACAATGAGCAGTACTTC. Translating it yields CASSQDILSPYNEQYF.

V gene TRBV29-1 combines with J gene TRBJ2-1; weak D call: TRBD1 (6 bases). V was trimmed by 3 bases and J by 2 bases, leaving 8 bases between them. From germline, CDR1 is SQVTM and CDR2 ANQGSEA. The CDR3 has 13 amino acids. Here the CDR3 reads CSVEGQTYNEQFF. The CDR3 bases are TGCAGCGTTGAGGGACAAACCTACAATGAGCAGTTCTTC.

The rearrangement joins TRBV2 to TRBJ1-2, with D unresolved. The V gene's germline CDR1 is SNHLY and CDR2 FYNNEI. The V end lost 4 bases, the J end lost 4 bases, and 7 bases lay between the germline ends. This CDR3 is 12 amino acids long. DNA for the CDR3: TGTGCCAGCAGTGGAGTTTCCTATGGCTACACCTTC. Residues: CASSGVSYGYTF.

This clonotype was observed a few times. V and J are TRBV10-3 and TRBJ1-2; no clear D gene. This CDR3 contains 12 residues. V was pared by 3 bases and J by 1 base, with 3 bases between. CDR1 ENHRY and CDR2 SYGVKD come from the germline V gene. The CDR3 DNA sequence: TGTGCCATCAGTGACAGTAACTATGGCTACACCTTC. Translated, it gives CAISDSNYGYTF.

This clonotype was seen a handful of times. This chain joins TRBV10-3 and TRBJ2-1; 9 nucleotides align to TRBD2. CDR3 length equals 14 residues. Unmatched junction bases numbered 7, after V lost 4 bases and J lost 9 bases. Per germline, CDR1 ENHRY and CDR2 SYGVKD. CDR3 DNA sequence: TGTGCCATCAGTGGTGGGACTAGCCTAAGTGAGCAGTTCTTC. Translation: CAISGGTSLSEQFF.

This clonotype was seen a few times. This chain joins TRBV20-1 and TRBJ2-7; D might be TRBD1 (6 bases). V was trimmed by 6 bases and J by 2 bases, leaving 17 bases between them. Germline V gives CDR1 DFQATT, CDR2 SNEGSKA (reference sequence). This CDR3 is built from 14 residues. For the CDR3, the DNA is TGCAGTGCCAGGATGGGGGCAGTCACCTACGAGCAGTACTTC. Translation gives CSARMGAVTYEQYF.

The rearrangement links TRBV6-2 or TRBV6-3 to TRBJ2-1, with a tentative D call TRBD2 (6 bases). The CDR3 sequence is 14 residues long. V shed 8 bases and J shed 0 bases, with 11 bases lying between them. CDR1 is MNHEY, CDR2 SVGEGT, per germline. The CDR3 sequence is CASEDGGSYNEQFF. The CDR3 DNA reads TGTGCCAGCGAGGACGGGGGCTCCTACAATGAGCAGTTCTTC.

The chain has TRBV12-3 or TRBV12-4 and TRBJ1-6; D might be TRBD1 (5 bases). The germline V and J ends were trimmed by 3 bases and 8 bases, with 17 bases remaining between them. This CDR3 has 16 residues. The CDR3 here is CASSLGGSQGHSPLHF. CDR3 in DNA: TGTGCCAGCAGTTTGGGGGGGTCTCAGGGACATTCACCCCTCCACTTT.

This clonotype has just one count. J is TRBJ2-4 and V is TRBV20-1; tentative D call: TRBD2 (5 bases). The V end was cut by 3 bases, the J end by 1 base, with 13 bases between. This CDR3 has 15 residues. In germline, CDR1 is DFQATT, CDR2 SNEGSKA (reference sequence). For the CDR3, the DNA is TGCAGTGCTAGTAACCCACTAGTGGCCAAAAACATTCAGTACTTC. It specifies CSASNPLVAKNIQYF.

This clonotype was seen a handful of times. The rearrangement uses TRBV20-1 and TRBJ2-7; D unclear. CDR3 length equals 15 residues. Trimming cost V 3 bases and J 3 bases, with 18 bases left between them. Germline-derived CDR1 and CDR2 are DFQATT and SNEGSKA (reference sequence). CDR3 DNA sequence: TGCAGTGCTAGTGGCGTCGGGCTTCAGGACTACGAGCAGTACTTC. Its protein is CSASGVGLQDYEQYF.

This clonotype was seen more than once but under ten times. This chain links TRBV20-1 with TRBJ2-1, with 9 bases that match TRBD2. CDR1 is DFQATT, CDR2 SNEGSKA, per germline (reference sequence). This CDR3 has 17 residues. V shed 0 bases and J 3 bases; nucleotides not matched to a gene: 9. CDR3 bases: TGCAGTGCTAGAGACCGGGGCGGGGGGGGCTACTACAATGAGCAGTTCTTC. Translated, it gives CSARDRGGGGYYNEQFF.

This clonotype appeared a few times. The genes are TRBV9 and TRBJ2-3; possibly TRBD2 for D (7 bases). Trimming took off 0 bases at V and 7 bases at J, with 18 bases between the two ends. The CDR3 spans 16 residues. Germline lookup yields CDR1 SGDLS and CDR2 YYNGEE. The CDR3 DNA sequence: TGTGCCAGCAGCGTAGAGGGGGGGGAAGGAATCTATACGCAGTATTTT. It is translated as CASSVEGGEGIYTQYF.

CDR3 DNA: TGCAGTGCGAAGCCCCACTATGGCTACACCTTC. Protein sequence: CSAKPHYGYTF. The chain couples TRBV20-1 to TRBJ1-2; D remains ambiguous. This CDR3 is 11 amino acids long. Between the trimmed V and J ends, which lost 6 bases and 3 bases, there was a span of 8 bases. CDR1 DFQATT and CDR2 SNEGSKA come from the germline V gene (reference sequence).